This T cell receptor beta chain is drawn from a study of cytomegalovirus exposure and HLA in healthy donors. Of note for this clone: Its antigen is currently unknown.

With 1 base clipped from V and 5 bases from J, the junction kept 4 bases outside the gene matches. Per the germline V gene, CDR1 is SEHNR and CDR2 is FQNEAQ (reference sequence). The CDR3 spans 15 residues. General study findings and limits: Being productive about 87% or about 30% of the time was typical of most TCR beta V segments in an earlier analysis. For most subjects, TCR beta sequences were reported to predict HLA-A and HLA-B alleles with accuracy. More clonal expansion characterized HLA-associated TCR beta chains than equally common others in a later analysis.

PCR amplification relied on 60 Vbeta primers (plus 13 Jbeta primers). In the original processing: Later, tens of millions of unique TCR beta chains were counted in an analysis, and around 11 million of them were shared. The table came from immunoSEQ multiplex PCR; TCRdb's copy has only in-frame clones and leaves some out. The DNA gave D and trimming, while V, J and clone size come from that table. The profile shows approximately 180,000 clones, about four fifths of them singletons. J is TRBJ1-1 and V is TRBV7-9; 10 bases are shared with TRBD1. Sequencing was done on a sample of PBMCs. This clonotype originated in a man aged 30 to 39 in good health and CMV-seropositive. The CDR3 loop is CASSLGTGGRTEAFF. CDR3 sequence (DNA): TGTGCCAGCAGCTTAGGGACAGGGGGGCGGACTGAAGCTTTCTTT.